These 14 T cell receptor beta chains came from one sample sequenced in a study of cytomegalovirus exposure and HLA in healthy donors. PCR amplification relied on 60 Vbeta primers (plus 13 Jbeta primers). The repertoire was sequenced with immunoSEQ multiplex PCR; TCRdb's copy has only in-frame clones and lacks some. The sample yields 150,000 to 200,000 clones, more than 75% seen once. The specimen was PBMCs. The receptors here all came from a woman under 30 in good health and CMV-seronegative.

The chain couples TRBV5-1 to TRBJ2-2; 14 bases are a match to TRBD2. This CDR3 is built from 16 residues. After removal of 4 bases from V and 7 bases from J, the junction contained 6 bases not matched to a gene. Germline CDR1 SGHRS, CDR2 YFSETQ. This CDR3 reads CASSKSGTSGGGELFF. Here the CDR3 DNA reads TGCGCCAGCAGCAAGTCCGGGACTAGCGGGGGCGGGGAGCTGTTTTTT. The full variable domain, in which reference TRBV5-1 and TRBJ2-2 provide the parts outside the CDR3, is KAGVTQTPRYLIKTRGQQVTLSCSPISGHRSVSWYQQTPGQGLQFLFEYFSETQRNKGNFPGRFSGRQFSNSRSEMNVSTLELGDSALYLCASSKSGTSGGGELFFGEGSRLTVL.

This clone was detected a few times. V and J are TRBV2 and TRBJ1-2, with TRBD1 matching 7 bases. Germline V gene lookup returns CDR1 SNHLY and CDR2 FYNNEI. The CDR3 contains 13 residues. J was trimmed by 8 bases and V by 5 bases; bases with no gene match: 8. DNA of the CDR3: TGTGCCAGCAGTTCCCAGGGGGTCCAAGGCTACACCTTC. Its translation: CASSSQGVQGYTF.

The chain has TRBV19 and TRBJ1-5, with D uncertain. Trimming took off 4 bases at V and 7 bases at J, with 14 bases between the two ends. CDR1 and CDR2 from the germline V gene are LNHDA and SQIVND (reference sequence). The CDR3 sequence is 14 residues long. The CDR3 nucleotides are TGTGCCAGTAGTACCTTCCCCGGAGACCAGCCCCAGCATTTT. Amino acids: CASSTFPGDQPQHF.

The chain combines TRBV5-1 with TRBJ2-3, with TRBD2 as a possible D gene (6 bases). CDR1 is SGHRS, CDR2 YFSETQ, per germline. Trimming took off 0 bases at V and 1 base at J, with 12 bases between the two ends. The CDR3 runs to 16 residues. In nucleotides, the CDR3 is TGCGCCAGCAGCTTGGAGAGGGGAGGAGGCACAGATACGCAGTATTTT. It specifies CASSLERGGGTDTQYF.

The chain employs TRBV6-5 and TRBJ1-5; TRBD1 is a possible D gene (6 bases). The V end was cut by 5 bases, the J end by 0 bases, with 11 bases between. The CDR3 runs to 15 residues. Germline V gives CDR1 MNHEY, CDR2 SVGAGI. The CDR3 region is CASSPQGFSNQPQHF. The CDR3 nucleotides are TGTGCCAGCAGTCCACAGGGTTTTAGCAATCAGCCCCAGCATTTT.

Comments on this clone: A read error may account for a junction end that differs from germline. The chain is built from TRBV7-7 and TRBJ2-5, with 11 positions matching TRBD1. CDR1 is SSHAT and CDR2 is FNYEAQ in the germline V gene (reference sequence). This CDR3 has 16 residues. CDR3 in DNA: TGTGCTAGCAGCTTAGCGGATTTGGGACAGGGGGGTGAGCAGTACTTC. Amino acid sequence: CASSLADLGQGGEQYF.

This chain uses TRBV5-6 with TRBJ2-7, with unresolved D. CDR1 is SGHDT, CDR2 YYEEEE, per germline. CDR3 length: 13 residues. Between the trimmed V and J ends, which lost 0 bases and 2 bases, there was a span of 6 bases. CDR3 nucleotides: TGTGCCAGCAGCTTGGACAGAACCTACGAGCAGTACTTC. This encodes CASSLDRTYEQYF.

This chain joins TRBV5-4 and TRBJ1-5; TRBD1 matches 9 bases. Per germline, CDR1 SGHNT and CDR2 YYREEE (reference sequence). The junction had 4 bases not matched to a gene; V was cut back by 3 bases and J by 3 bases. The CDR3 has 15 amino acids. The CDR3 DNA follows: TGTGCCAGCAGCTCGGACAGGGGTGCCAATCAGCCCCAGCATTTT. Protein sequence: CASSSDRGANQPQHF.

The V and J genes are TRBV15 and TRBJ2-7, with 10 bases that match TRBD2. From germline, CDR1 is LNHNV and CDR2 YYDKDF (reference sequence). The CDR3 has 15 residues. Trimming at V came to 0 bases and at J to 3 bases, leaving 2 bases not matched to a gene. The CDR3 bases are TGTGCCACCAGCAGAGATAGACTAGCGGGCTACGAGCAGTACTTC. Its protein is CATSRDRLAGYEQYF.

The CDR3 here is CASSLDPGDWTYEQYF. The CDR3 DNA sequence: TGTGCCAGCAGCTTAGATCCAGGGGATTGGACCTACGAGCAGTACTTC. The chain carries TRBV7-8 and TRBJ2-7; D may be TRBD1 (6 bases). This CDR3 spans 16 amino acids. Per the germline V gene, CDR1 is SGHVS and CDR2 is FQNEAQ. V dropped 1 base and J dropped 2 bases, with 15 bases sitting between them.

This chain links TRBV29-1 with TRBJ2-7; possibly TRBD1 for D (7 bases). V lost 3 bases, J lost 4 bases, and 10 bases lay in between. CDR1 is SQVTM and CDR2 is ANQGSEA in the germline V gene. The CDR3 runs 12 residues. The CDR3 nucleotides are TGCAGCGTTGAGGCAGGGGGGTACGAGCAGTACTTC. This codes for CSVEAGGYEQYF.

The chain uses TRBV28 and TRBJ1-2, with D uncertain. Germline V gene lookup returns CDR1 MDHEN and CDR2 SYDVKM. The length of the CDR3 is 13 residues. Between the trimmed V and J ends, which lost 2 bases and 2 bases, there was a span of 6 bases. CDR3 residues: CASSLEHNYGYTF. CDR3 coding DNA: TGTGCCAGCAGTTTAGAACACAACTATGGCTACACCTTC.

CDR3 amino acids: CASRIGLAGGKNTGELFF. The CDR3 coding sequence is TGCGCCAGCAGAATTGGACTAGCGGGAGGGAAGAACACCGGGGAGCTGTTTTTT. This sequence joins TRBV5-1 and TRBJ2-2, with TRBD2 identical over 15 bases. The CDR3 is 18 amino acids. The V segment lost 5 bases and the J segment 1 base; nucleotides outside the gene matches: 6. Germline CDR1 is SGHRS and CDR2 is YFSETQ.

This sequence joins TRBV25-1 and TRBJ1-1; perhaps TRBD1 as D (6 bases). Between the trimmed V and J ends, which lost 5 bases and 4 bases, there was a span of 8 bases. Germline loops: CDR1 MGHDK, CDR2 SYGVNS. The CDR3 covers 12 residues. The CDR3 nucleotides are TGTGCCAGCAGTCAGGGGCCCACTGAAGCTTTCTTT. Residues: CASSQGPTEAFF.